Below, 23 T cell receptor beta chains from the same sample are listed, as sequenced in a study of graft-versus-host responses after intestinal transplantation. No antigens are known for them. The assay was immunoSEQ multiplex PCR, and TCRdb's table has in-frame clones only and misses some. The table lists about 64,000 clones, approximately 90% of them singletons, with 1.7% in the top ten. This specimen was unstimulated CD8+ T cells sorted from spleen or lymph node cells, taken before transplant. The receptors derive from a human donor who was the organ donor for an intestinal transplant.

The CDR3 loop is CASQPPQRIYEQYF. As DNA, the CDR3 is TGTGCCAGCCAACCGCCGCAGCGAATATACGAGCAGTACTTC. The chain recombines TRBV7-9 with TRBJ2-7; D ambiguous. The V gene lost 8 bases and the J gene lost 4 bases, with 18 bases spanning the gap. Germline CDR1 is SEHNR and CDR2 is FQNEAQ (reference sequence). This CDR3 comprises 14 residues.

This clone was recorded once. The chain links TRBV11-2 to TRBJ2-5, with D possibly being TRBD1 (5 bases). Near its end, the DNA agrees better with TRBJ2-7, so the J call may be wrong. The CDR3 has 12 amino acids. Germline V gene data show CDR1 as SGHAT and CDR2 as FQNNGV. Here the CDR3 reads CASSPQGYEQYF. CDR3 DNA: TGTGCCAGCAGCCCGCAGGGCTACGAGCAGTACTTC.

The chain couples TRBV29-1 to TRBJ2-3, with D possibly TRBD1 on 7 matching bases. CDR3 length equals 15 residues. The germline V gene has CDR1 SQVTM and CDR2 ANQGSEA. Trimming took 5 bases from V and 2 from J, leaving 17 bases between them. CDR3 in DNA: TGCAGCGTTCGGGGACTGACAGGGCACACAGATACGCAGTATTTT. It encodes CSVRGLTGHTDTQYF.

This chain uses TRBV6-5 with TRBJ2-5; D call uncertain. V lost 0 bases, J lost 5 bases, and 7 bases lay in between. CDR3 length equals 13 residues. CDR1 is MNHEY and CDR2 is SVGAGI in the germline V gene. The CDR3: CASSYSLSETQYF. The CDR3 bases are TGTGCCAGCAGTTACTCCCTTAGTGAGACCCAGTACTTC.

This clone has a single count. CDR3 in amino acids: CASSMGQTGQAFF. In DNA, the CDR3 is TGTGCCAGTAGTATGGGACAGACGGGCCAAGCTTTCTTT. The genes are TRBV19 and TRBJ1-1; TRBD1 aligns across 7 bases. The CDR3 loop spans 13 amino acids. V was clipped by 3 bases and J by 9 bases; unmatched bases: 7. CDR1 is LNHDA and CDR2 is SQIVND in the germline V gene (reference sequence).

The CDR3 protein is CASSLTSGRGNEQFF. As DNA, the CDR3 is TGTGCCAGCAGCCTTACTAGCGGGAGAGGAAATGAGCAGTTCTTC. The rearrangement joins TRBV27 to TRBJ2-1; 11 bases line up with TRBD2. The CDR3 has 15 residues. The germline V gene encodes CDR1 MNHEY and CDR2 SMNVEV (reference sequence). V lost 6 bases to trimming and J lost 7 bases; unmatched junction nucleotides: 8.

V and J are TRBV27 and TRBJ2-5; no clear D. V gave up 7 bases and J gave up 4 bases, with 19 bases separating them. Germline values: CDR1 MNHEY, CDR2 SMNVEV (reference sequence). The CDR3 sequence is 15 residues long. CDR3 protein: CASTTTPQILETQYF. CDR3 sequence (DNA): TGTGCCAGCACCACCACCCCACAGATATTAGAGACCCAGTACTTC.

V is TRBV11-2 and J is TRBJ2-5; D is ambiguous. This CDR3 contains 11 residues. CDR1 is SGHAT, CDR2 FQNNGV, per germline. Trimming removed 3 bases at V and 5 bases at J, with 4 bases between. The CDR3 coding sequence is TGTGCCAGCAGCTTCTTGGAGACCCAGTACTTC. Its translation: CASSFLETQYF.

The chain carries TRBV13 and TRBJ1-2; 7 bases agree with TRBD1. Trimming at V came to 4 bases and at J to 4 bases, leaving 9 bases not matched to a gene. The CDR3 runs to 15 residues. Germline CDR1 reads PRHDT; CDR2 reads FYEKMQ (reference sequence). This chain's CDR3 is CASSSLDREVYGYTF. As DNA, the CDR3 is TGTGCCAGCAGCTCGTTAGACAGGGAGGTCTATGGCTACACCTTC.

For this clone: A read error may account for a junction end that differs from germline. The chain carries TRBV28 and TRBJ2-7, with TRBD1 identical over 7 bases. Germline CDR1 reads MDHEN; CDR2 reads SYDVKM. This CDR3 comprises 12 residues. CDR3 coding DNA: TGTGCCGGCAGACAGGGTAGCTACGAGCAGTACTTC. This translates into CAGRQGSYEQYF.

V is TRBV5-1 and J is TRBJ1-1; D remains unclear. The CDR3 has 13 residues. The ends were cut back, 4 bases at V and 1 base at J, with 8 bases in the middle. Per the germline V gene, CDR1 is SGHRS and CDR2 is YFSETQ. The CDR3 loop reads CASSLVWNTEAFF. CDR3 nucleotides: TGCGCCAGCAGCCTCGTCTGGAACACTGAAGCTTTCTTT.

The V and J genes are TRBV4-1 and TRBJ2-1; 11 bases line up with TRBD2. V lost 3 bases, J lost 0 bases, and 7 bases stayed unmatched. The CDR3 contains 18 residues. Germline V gene data show CDR1 as MGHRA and CDR2 as YSYEKL. CDR3 DNA: TGCGCCAGCAGCCACGGACTAGCGGGTATTATCTCCTACAATGAGCAGTTCTTC. The encoded protein is CASSHGLAGIISYNEQFF.

J is TRBJ2-3 and V is TRBV5-6; 7 bases fit TRBD2. The CDR3 runs 16 residues. Germline CDR1 SGHDT, CDR2 YYEEEE. Germline trimming cut 4 bases from V and 3 bases from J; bases unmatched to any gene: 11. The CDR3 region has the DNA TGTGCCAGCAGCCCTGCTAGCGGCTGGAGGACAGATACGCAGTATTTT. It is translated as CASSPASGWRTDTQYF. The entire variable domain, with the rest obtained from reference TRBV5-6 and TRBJ2-3, is as follows: DAGVTQSPTHLIKTRGQQVTLRCSPKSGHDTVSWYQQALGQGPQFIFQYYEEEERQRGNFPDRFSGHQFPNYSSELNVNALLLGDSALYLCASSPASGWRTDTQYFGPGTRLTVL.

The chain employs TRBV19 and TRBJ1-5, with 7 positions matching TRBD1. The CDR3 has 15 residues. Trimming cost V 6 bases and J 6 bases; bases outside gene matches: 11. Germline loops: CDR1 LNHDA, CDR2 SQIVND (reference sequence). CDR3 in DNA: TGTGCCAGTAGCAAGGGGACAGAATGGGGTCAGCCCCAGCATTTT. Translated, it gives CASSKGTEWGQPQHF.

The CDR3 protein is CASRLGTGSVSPQETQYF. The CDR3 nucleotides read TGTGCCAGCAGATTAGGGACAGGGTCCGTGTCCCCTCAAGAGACCCAGTACTTC. The gene calls are TRBV2 and TRBJ2-5; 9 bases line up with TRBD1. The ends lost 6 bases at V and 2 bases at J; junction bases unmatched: 16. Germline loops: CDR1 SNHLY, CDR2 FYNNEI. The CDR3 contains 18 residues.

This chain links TRBV28 with TRBJ1-1, with D perhaps TRBD1 (6 bases). V lost 6 bases to trimming and J lost 0 bases, with 11 bases between them. The CDR3 consists of 14 residues. Germline CDR1 and CDR2: MDHEN and SYDVKM. The CDR3 nucleotides are TGTGCCAGCAGATGGGACATTATGAACACTGAAGCTTTCTTT. This codes for CASRWDIMNTEAFF.

The V call is TRBV11-1, the J call TRBJ1-4, with D uncertain. The germline CDR1 and CDR2 sequences are SGHAT and FQDESV (reference sequence). This CDR3 contains 14 residues. The germline V and J ends were trimmed by 3 bases and 7 bases, with 12 bases remaining between them. The CDR3 nucleotides are TGTGCCAGCAGCTTTACGGGGTCGGGTGAAAAACTGTTTTTT. Its translation: CASSFTGSGEKLFF. Full variable domain (missing parts from reference TRBV11-1 and TRBJ1-4): EAEVAQSPRYKITEKSQAVAFWCDPISGHATLYWYRQILGQGPELLVQFQDESVVDDSQLPKDRFSAERLKGVDSTLKIQPAELGDSAMYLCASSFTGSGEKLFFGSGTQLSVL.

The chain has TRBV7-6 and TRBJ2-5, with 7 bases lining up with TRBD2. This CDR3 has 15 residues. Germline values: CDR1 SGHVS, CDR2 FNYEAQ. J gave up 5 bases and V 1 base, and 7 bases lay outside the gene matches. Written as DNA, the CDR3 is TGTGCCAGCAGCTTAGGCAGTCGTAGCGGGGAGACCCAGTACTTC. Translating it yields CASSLGSRSGETQYF.

V usage is TRBV7-3 and J usage is TRBJ1-1; D perhaps matches TRBD1 (6 bases). The ends were cut back, 3 bases at V and 1 base at J, with 6 bases in the middle. Germline V lookup: CDR1 SGHTA, CDR2 FQGTGA. The length of the CDR3 is 13 residues. The CDR3 sequence: CASSLTGNTEAFF. The DNA for the CDR3 is TGTGCCAGCAGCTTGACAGGGAACACTGAAGCTTTCTTT.

J is TRBJ2-1 and V is TRBV4-1; 15 bases map to TRBD2. In germline, CDR1 is MGHRA, CDR2 YSYEKL. This CDR3 is built from 16 residues. V lost 5 bases and J lost 7; bases outside the gene matches: 6. Written as DNA, the CDR3 is TGCGCCAGCAGCACGCGGACTAGCGGGAGGGGGAATGAGCAGTTCTTC. Protein product: CASSTRTSGRGNEQFF.

V gene TRBV19 combines with J gene TRBJ2-1; 10 bases line up with TRBD2. V lost 3 bases and J lost 2; bases outside the gene matches: 1. The germline V gene encodes CDR1 LNHDA and CDR2 SQIVND (reference sequence). The CDR3 is made up of 15 amino acids. The CDR3 DNA sequence: TGTGCCAGTAGTATTGGACTAGCGGCCTACAATGAGCAGTTCTTC. Residues: CASSIGLAAYNEQFF.

J is TRBJ1-3 and V is TRBV6-5, with TRBD1 identical over 7 bases. CDR3 length equals 15 residues. Germline-derived CDR1 and CDR2 are MNHEY and SVGAGI. The V segment lost 5 bases and the J segment 0 bases; nucleotides outside the gene matches: 4. The DNA of the CDR3 is TGTGCCAGCAGTCCGGGACAGTACTCTGGAAACACCATATATTTT. This sequence encodes CASSPGQYSGNTIYF.

V is TRBV11-2 and J is TRBJ1-5; weak D call: TRBD1 (5 bases). The CDR3 is made up of 14 amino acids. V lost 5 bases and J 6 bases, leaving 14 bases between the germline ends. Germline CDR1 is SGHAT and CDR2 is FQNNGV. CDR3 in DNA: TGTGCCAGCAGCCCAGCAGGAGGGGTTCAGCCCCAGCATTTT. This sequence encodes CASSPAGGVQPQHF.